This passage covers 27 T cell receptor beta chains from one sample sequenced in a study of shared clonotypes between healthy human individuals. Only in-frame clones appear in the TCRdb table, and some are missing; sequencing was by immunoSEQ multiplex PCR. The table has about a million clones, around 74% seen once. The sequencing sample was made of memory CD4+ T cells sorted from blood. Subset indicated: CD45RA-negative fraction. The receptor source for this set is a man aged 18 to 30 in good health.

This CDR3 reads CASSIHHGGAHQFF. CDR3 bases: TGTGCCAGCAGCATACACCACGGGGGGGCCCATCAGTTCTTC. This chain uses TRBV7-3 with TRBJ2-1; 8 bases agree with TRBD2. Germline V gene lookup returns CDR1 SGHTA and CDR2 FQGTGA. V dropped 5 bases and J dropped 13; count of bases not matched to a gene: 13. The length of the CDR3 is 14 residues.

This chain joins TRBV5-6 and TRBJ2-7, with 12 positions matching TRBD2. The CDR3 has 15 amino acids. The trim removed 4 bases at V and 7 bases at J, leaving 9 bases unmatched. Germline assignment: CDR1 SGHDT and CDR2 YYEEEE. The CDR3 spells CASSRLAGGLREQYF. For the CDR3, the DNA is TGTGCCAGCAGCCGTCTAGCGGGAGGGCTGAGGGAGCAGTACTTC.

This clone came up a few times. V and J are TRBV6-5 and TRBJ2-3; 12 bases align to TRBD2. The CDR3 has 14 residues. CDR1 MNHEY and CDR2 SVGAGI come from the germline V gene. The J segment lost 7 bases and the V segment lost 5 bases, leaving 4 bases of the junction unmatched. The CDR3 protein is CASSPGLAGHTQYF. The DNA for the CDR3 is TGTGCCAGCAGTCCCGGACTAGCGGGGCATACGCAGTATTTT.

The chain joins TRBV5-1 to TRBJ1-3; D not resolved. Germline loops: CDR1 SGHRS, CDR2 YFSETQ. The ends were cut back, 0 bases at V and 5 bases at J, with 12 bases in the middle. CDR3 length: 15 residues. CDR3 in DNA: TGCGCCAGCAGCTTGGACCCGTACGAGCGAAACACCATATATTTT. Its translation: CASSLDPYERNTIYF.

The V gene is TRBV2, the J gene TRBJ2-3, with 7 positions matching TRBD2. Per the germline V gene, CDR1 is SNHLY and CDR2 is FYNNEI. This CDR3 has 12 residues. The ends lost 4 bases at V and 8 bases at J; junction bases unmatched: 3. The CDR3 coding sequence is TGTGCCAGCAGTGGCCTAGCGGTTACGCAGTATTTT. It encodes CASSGLAVTQYF.

The genes are TRBV4-2 and TRBJ2-4; 10 bases map to TRBD2. The J segment lost 0 bases and the V segment lost 0 bases, leaving 8 bases of the junction unmatched. The CDR3 length is 19 residues. Germline V CDR1 and CDR2: LGHNA, YNFKEQ. The CDR3 loop reads CASSQDILAGDLAKNIQYF. The CDR3 bases are TGTGCCAGCAGCCAAGATATTCTAGCGGGGGACCTAGCCAAAAACATTCAGTACTTC.

This clone was counted only a few times. The chain employs TRBV12-5 and TRBJ1-2; D is uncertain. The CDR3 has 12 amino acids. Germline lookup yields CDR1 LGHNT and CDR2 FRNRAP. Trimming shortened V by 4 bases and J by 7 bases, and 10 bases separated the two germline ends. CDR3 sequence (DNA): TGTGCTAGTGGTTCTGAGAGGGCTGGCTACACCTTC. It is translated as CASGSERAGYTF.

The V call is TRBV5-1, the J call TRBJ2-5; 7 positions agree with TRBD1. The CDR3 runs 15 residues. Germline assignment: CDR1 SGHRS and CDR2 YFSETQ. With V trimmed by 4 bases and J by 5 bases, 11 bases remained unmatched. This CDR3 is CASSPIGQVSETQYF. CDR3 nucleotides: TGCGCCAGCAGCCCGATTGGACAGGTTAGCGAGACCCAGTACTTC.

V gene TRBV15 combines with J gene TRBJ1-2; the D is unclear. The CDR3 contains 17 residues. V gave up 0 bases and J gave up 0 bases, with 14 bases separating them. CDR1 and CDR2 (germline): LNHNV, YYDKDF (reference sequence). CDR3 region: CATSRDYLEQANYGYTF. CDR3 DNA: TGTGCCACCAGCAGAGATTATTTAGAGCAAGCTAACTATGGCTACACCTTC.

V and J are TRBV9 and TRBJ2-1, with a tentative D call TRBD2 (6 bases). Looked up from germline, CDR1 is SGDLS and CDR2 is YYNGEE. The ends were cut back, 0 bases at V and 9 bases at J, with 22 bases in the middle. CDR3 length: 17 amino acids. CDR3 amino acids: CASSVGRRVERGGEQFF. The CDR3 region has the DNA TGTGCCAGCAGCGTAGGTAGGAGGGTGGAACGGGGCGGTGAGCAGTTCTTC.

V gene TRBV6-5 combines with J gene TRBJ2-7; D might be TRBD2 (5 bases). Germline CDR1 MNHEY, CDR2 SVGAGI. The V gene lost 6 bases and the J gene lost 5 bases, with 8 bases spanning the gap. This CDR3 is 11 amino acids long. In DNA, the CDR3 is TGTGCCAGCAGCAGGAGGAACGAGCAGTACTTC. Protein product: CASSRRNEQYF.

The chain combines TRBV5-1 with TRBJ2-7; D is unresolved. The CDR3 loop spans 15 amino acids. Trimming took off 4 bases at V and 2 bases at J, with 16 bases between the two ends. Per the germline V gene, CDR1 is SGHRS and CDR2 is YFSETQ. CDR3 sequence reads: CASSPAGESPYEQYF. The CDR3 DNA reads as TGCGCCAGCAGCCCCGCCGGAGAGTCCCCCTACGAGCAGTACTTC. The variable domain in full, with the rest retrieved from reference TRBV5-1 and TRBJ2-7, is KAGVTQTPRYLIKTRGQQVTLSCSPISGHRSVSWYQQTPGQGLQFLFEYFSETQRNKGNFPGRFSGRQFSNSRSEMNVSTLELGDSALYLCASSPAGESPYEQYFGPGTRLTVT.

This rearrangement joins TRBV9 to TRBJ2-7, with 7 nucleotides matching TRBD1. Trimming cost V 3 bases and J 4 bases; bases outside gene matches: 10. The CDR3 loop spans 15 amino acids. CDR1 is SGDLS, CDR2 YYNGEE, per germline. CDR3 in DNA: TGTGCCAGCAGCGAGGGGCCGGGACAGCCTTACGAGCAGTACTTC. It is translated as CASSEGPGQPYEQYF.

The chain recombines TRBV30 with TRBJ1-1; D uncertain. CDR3 length equals 11 residues. V was pared by 6 bases and J by 1 base, with 6 bases between. CDR1 is GTSNPN and CDR2 is SVGIG in the germline V gene (reference sequence). The CDR3 DNA reads as TGTGCCTGCGGGAAGAACACTGAAGCTTTCTTT. Translated, it gives CACGKNTEAFF.

This clone appeared a single time. The chain has TRBV28 and TRBJ1-1; D is perhaps TRBD1 (5 bases). This CDR3 is built from 12 residues. Looked up from germline, CDR1 is MDHEN and CDR2 is SYDVKM. Trimming took 3 bases from V and 9 from J, leaving 11 bases between them. CDR3 coding DNA: TGTGCCAGCAGTTTGAGTAGGGACCAAGCTTTCTTT. Translated: CASSLSRDQAFF.

This rearrangement joins TRBV6-1 to TRBJ1-5; D not resolved. CDR1 and CDR2 (germline): MNHNS, SASEGT. V shed 5 bases and J shed 6 bases, with 5 bases lying between them. The CDR3 is made up of 11 amino acids. CDR3 sequence: CASSMGQPQHF. The CDR3 DNA reads as TGTGCCAGCAGTATGGGTCAGCCCCAGCATTTT.

The chain combines TRBV28 with TRBJ2-1, with D maybe TRBD2 (7 bases). CDR3 length: 14 amino acids. V was trimmed by 8 bases and J by 5 bases, leaving 16 bases between them. Looked up from germline, CDR1 is MDHEN and CDR2 is SYDVKM. Here the CDR3 reads CASPPAGHDNEQFF. The DNA of the CDR3 is TGTGCCAGCCCACCAGCGGGACACGACAATGAGCAGTTCTTC.

The chain employs TRBV27 and TRBJ2-5; unclear D gene. Germline V gene data show CDR1 as MNHEY and CDR2 as SMNVEV (reference sequence). V was clipped by 2 bases and J by 5 bases, with 6 bases between them. The CDR3 sequence is 12 residues long. The DNA of the CDR3 is TGTGCCAGCAGTTTAACGTGGGAGACCCAGTACTTC. This codes for CASSLTWETQYF.

In DNA form, the CDR3 reads TGTGCCACCAGCAGAGGGGCAGGGTTGAACACCGGGGAGCTGTTTTTT. Translated, it gives CATSRGAGLNTGELFF. The chain joins TRBV15 to TRBJ2-2; weak D call: TRBD1 (5 bases). Deletions cut 1 base from V and 1 base from J, with 10 bases between. The CDR3 runs to 16 residues. Germline lookup yields CDR1 LNHNV and CDR2 YYDKDF (reference sequence).

This clone was found a few times. The CDR3 sequence: CASSRDRGRNQPQHF. CDR3 nucleotide sequence: TGTGCCAGCAGCCGCGACAGGGGGCGAAATCAGCCCCAGCATTTT. The rearrangement links TRBV5-6 to TRBJ1-5, with TRBD1 identical over 10 bases. Germline V gives CDR1 SGHDT, CDR2 YYEEEE. V was pared by 4 bases and J by 4 bases, with 5 bases of the junction left unmatched. CDR3 length: 15 amino acids. The full variable domain, rest sourced from reference TRBV5-6 and TRBJ1-5, is DAGVTQSPTHLIKTRGQQVTLRCSPKSGHDTVSWYQQALGQGPQFIFQYYEEEERQRGNFPDRFSGHQFPNYSSELNVNALLLGDSALYLCASSRDRGRNQPQHFGDGTRLSIL.

The CDR3 loop is CASSQPKRDIILFF. DNA of the CDR3: TGCGCCAGCAGCCAACCGAAGCGGGACATAATTCTGTTCTTC. The rearrangement uses TRBV4-1 and TRBJ2-1; D may be TRBD2 (7 bases). The V end was cut by 2 bases, the J end by 15 bases, with 20 bases between. CDR1 MGHRA and CDR2 YSYEKL come from the germline V gene. The CDR3 loop spans 14 amino acids.

The V gene is TRBV6-6, the J gene TRBJ1-5; D is possibly TRBD1 (6 bases). V shed 6 bases and J shed 4 bases, with 13 bases lying between them. There are 14 residues in the CDR3. Germline CDR1 and CDR2: MNHNY and SVGAGI (reference sequence). The CDR3 loop reads CASSAGALNQPQHF. CDR3 nucleotide sequence: TGTGCCAGCAGCGCAGGGGCACTTAATCAGCCCCAGCATTTT.

This clone appeared a single time. The chain combines TRBV28 with TRBJ1-2, with D tentatively TRBD1 (5 bases). V was trimmed by 7 bases and J by 2 bases, leaving 17 bases between them. The V gene's germline CDR1 is MDHEN and CDR2 SYDVKM. The CDR3 covers 15 residues. The CDR3 DNA follows: TGTGCCAGCACGATCTCGGCGGGGCCCAACTATGGCTACACCTTC. This translates into CASTISAGPNYGYTF.

J is TRBJ2-7 and V is TRBV6-5; D may be TRBD1 (5 bases). The V end lost 5 bases, the J end lost 0 bases, and 11 bases lay between the germline ends. The CDR3 is made up of 14 amino acids. CDR1 MNHEY and CDR2 SVGAGI come from the germline V gene. The DNA of the CDR3 is TGTGCCAGCAGTGTCCTAGACAGCTCCTACGAGCAGTACTTC. Protein: CASSVLDSSYEQYF.

The V and J genes are TRBV27 and TRBJ1-1; D ambiguous. This CDR3 is built from 13 residues. The V and J ends lost 3 bases and 4 bases respectively, with 9 bases between them. Germline assignment: CDR1 MNHEY and CDR2 SMNVEV (reference sequence). CDR3 DNA sequence: TGTGCCAGCAGTTTCGTTGGGAGCACTGAAGCTTTCTTT. Protein: CASSFVGSTEAFF.

This chain joins TRBV5-1 and TRBJ1-2, with no clear D. The CDR3 has 17 residues. Trimming shortened V by 0 bases and J by 0 bases, and 15 bases separated the two germline ends. Germline CDR1 is SGHRS and CDR2 is YFSETQ. CDR3 in amino acids: CASSLGGSEIANYGYTF. In nucleotides, the CDR3 is TGCGCCAGCAGCTTGGGAGGGTCCGAAATAGCTAACTATGGCTACACCTTC.

The genes are TRBV25-1 and TRBJ2-7, with D possibly matching TRBD2 (5 bases). The CDR3 runs to 13 residues. Trimming shortened V by 5 bases and J by 3 bases, and 11 bases separated the two germline ends. Germline values: CDR1 MGHDK, CDR2 SYGVNS. CDR3 sequence (DNA): TGTGCCAGCAGTCGAGGGAGTATCTACGAGCAGTACTTC. As protein: CASSRGSIYEQYF.